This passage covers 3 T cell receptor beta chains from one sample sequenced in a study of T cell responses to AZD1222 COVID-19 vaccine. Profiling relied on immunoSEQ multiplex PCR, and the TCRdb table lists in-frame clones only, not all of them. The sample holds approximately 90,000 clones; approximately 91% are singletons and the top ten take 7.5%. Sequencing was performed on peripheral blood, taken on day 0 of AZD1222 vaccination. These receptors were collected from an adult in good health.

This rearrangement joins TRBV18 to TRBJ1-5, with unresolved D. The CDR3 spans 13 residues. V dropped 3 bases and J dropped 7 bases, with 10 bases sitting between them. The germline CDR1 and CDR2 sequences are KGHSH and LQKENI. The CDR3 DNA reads TGTGCCAGCTCACCCCCCTCGGGGCAGCCCCAGCATTTT. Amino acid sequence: CASSPPSGQPQHF.

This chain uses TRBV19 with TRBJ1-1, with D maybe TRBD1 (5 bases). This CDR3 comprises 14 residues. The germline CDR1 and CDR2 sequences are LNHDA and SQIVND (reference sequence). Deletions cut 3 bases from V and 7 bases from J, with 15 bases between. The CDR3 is CASSIWQGEDEAFF. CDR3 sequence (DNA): TGTGCCAGTAGTATCTGGCAGGGTGAGGATGAAGCTTTCTTT. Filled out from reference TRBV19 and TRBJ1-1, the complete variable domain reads DGGITQSPKYLFRKEGQNVTLSCEQNLNHDAMYWYRQDPGQGLRLIYYSQIVNDFQKGDIAEGYSVSREKKESFPLTVTSAQKNPTAFYLCASSIWQGEDEAFFGQGTRLTVV.

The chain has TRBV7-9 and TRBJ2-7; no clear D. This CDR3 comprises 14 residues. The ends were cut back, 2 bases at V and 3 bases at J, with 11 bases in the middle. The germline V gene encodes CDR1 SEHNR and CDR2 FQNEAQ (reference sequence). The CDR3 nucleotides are TGTGCCAGCAGCTTAACCGTGCAGGACTACGAGCAGTACTTC. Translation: CASSLTVQDYEQYF.